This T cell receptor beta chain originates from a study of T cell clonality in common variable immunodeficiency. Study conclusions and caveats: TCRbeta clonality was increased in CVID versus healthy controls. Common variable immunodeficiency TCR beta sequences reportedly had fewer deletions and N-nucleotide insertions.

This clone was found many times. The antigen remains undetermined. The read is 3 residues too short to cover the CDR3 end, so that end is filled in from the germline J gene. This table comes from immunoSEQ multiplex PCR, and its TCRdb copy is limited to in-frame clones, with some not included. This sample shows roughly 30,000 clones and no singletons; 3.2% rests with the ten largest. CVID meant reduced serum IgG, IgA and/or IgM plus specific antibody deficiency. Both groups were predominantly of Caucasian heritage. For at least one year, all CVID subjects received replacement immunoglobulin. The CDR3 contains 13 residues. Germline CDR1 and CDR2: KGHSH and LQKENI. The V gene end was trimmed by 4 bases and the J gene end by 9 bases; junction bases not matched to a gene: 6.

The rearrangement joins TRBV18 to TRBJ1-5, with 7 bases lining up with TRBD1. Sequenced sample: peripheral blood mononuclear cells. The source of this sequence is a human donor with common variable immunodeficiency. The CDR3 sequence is CASSQQGQRPQHF. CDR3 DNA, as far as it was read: TGTGCCAGCTCACAACAGGGGCAGCGGCCC.